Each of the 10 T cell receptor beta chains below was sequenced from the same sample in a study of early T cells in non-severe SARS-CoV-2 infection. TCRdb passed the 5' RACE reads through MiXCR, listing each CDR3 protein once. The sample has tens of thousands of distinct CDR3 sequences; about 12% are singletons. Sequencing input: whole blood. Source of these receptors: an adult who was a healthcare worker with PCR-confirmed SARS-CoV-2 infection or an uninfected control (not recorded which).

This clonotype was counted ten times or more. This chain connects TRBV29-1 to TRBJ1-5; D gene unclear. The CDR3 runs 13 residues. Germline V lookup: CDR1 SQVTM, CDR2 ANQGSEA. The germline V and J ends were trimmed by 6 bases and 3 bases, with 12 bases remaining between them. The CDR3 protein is CSVREGPNQPQHF. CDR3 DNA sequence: TGCAGCGTCCGGGAGGGCCCCAATCAGCCCCAGCATTTT.

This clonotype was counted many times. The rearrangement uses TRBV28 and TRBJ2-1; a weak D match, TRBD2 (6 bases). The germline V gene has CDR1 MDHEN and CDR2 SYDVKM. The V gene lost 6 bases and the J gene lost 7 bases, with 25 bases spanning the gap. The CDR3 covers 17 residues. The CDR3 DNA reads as TGTGCCAGCAGCTATCCCCTGACTCCTGCTGGGGGGAATGAGCAGTTCTTC. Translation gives CASSYPLTPAGGNEQFF. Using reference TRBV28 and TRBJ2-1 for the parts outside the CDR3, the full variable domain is DVKVTQSSRYLVKRTGEKVFLECVQDMDHENMFWYRQDPGLGLRLIYFSYDVKMKEKGDIPEGYSVSREKKERFSLILESASTNQTSMYLCASSYPLTPAGGNEQFFGPGTRLTVL.

The CDR3 coding sequence is TGTGCCTGGAGGGAAAAGTATGAGCAGTTCTTC. It specifies CAWREKYEQFF. The V and J genes are TRBV30 and TRBJ2-1; no firm D call. The V and J ends lost 3 bases and 8 bases respectively, with 8 bases between them. The CDR3 length is 11 residues. From germline, CDR1 is GTSNPN and CDR2 SVGIG (reference sequence).

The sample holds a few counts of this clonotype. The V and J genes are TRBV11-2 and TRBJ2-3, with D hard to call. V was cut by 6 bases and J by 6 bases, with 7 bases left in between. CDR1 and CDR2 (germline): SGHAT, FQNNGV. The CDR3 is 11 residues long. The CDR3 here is CASSLWDTQYF. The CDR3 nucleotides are TGTGCCAGCAGTCTGTGGGATACGCAGTATTTT.

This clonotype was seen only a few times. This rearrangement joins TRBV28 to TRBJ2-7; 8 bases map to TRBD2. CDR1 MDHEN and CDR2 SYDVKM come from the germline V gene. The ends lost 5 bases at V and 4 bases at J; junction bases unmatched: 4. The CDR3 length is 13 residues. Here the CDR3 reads CASSRTSRYEQYF. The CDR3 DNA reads TGTGCCAGCAGTCGGACTAGCAGGTACGAGCAGTACTTC.

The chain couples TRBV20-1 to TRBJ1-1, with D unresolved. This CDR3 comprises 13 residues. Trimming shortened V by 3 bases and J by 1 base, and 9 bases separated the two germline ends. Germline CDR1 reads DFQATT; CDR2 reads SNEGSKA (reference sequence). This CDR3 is CSARADPNTEAFF. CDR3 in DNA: TGCAGTGCTAGGGCCGACCCGAACACTGAAGCTTTCTTT.

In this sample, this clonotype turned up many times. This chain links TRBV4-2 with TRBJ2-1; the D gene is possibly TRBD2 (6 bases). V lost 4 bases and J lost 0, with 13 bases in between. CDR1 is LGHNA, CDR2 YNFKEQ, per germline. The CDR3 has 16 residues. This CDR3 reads CASSPVVGSSYNEQFF. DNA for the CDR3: TGTGCCAGCAGCCCGGTGGTCGGGAGCTCCTACAATGAGCAGTTCTTC.

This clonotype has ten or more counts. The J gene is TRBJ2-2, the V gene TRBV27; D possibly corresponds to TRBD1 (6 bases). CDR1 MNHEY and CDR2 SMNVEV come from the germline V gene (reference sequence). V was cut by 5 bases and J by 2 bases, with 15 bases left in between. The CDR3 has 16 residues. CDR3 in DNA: TGTGCCAGCAGTCCGGGACACGTAAGAAACACCGGGGAGCTGTTTTTT. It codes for CASSPGHVRNTGELFF.

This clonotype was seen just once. DNA for the CDR3: TGTGCCAGCAGGCGTCGGGCAGGGTCGGTGCACGAGCAGTACTTC. Amino acids: CASRRRAGSVHEQYF. The chain combines TRBV7-2 with TRBJ2-7; tentatively, D is TRBD1 (5 bases). The V end was cut by 6 bases, the J end by 5 bases, with 20 bases between. Germline CDR1 SGHTA, CDR2 FQGNSA. The CDR3 consists of 15 residues.

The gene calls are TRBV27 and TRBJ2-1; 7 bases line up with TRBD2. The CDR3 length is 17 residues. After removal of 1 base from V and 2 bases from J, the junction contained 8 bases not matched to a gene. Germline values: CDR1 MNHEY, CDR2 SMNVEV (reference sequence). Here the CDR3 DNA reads TGTGCCAGCAGTTTATGGTCTAGCGGACTAACCTACAATGAGCAGTTCTTC. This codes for CASSLWSSGLTYNEQFF.